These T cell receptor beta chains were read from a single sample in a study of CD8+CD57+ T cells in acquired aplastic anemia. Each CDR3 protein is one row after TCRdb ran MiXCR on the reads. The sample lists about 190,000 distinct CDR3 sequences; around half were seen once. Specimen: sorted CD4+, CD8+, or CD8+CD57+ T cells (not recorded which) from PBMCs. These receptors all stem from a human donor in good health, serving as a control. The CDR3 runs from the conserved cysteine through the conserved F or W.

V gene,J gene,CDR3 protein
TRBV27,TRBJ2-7,CATPEGTFYEQYF
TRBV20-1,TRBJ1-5,CSARVTGWFNQPQHF
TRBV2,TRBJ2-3,CASKGRADTQYF
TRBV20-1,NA,CSARDPGQGSDEQYF
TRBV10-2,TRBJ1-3,CASRRHRWYF
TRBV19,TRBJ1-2,CASSNPGQGGGYTF
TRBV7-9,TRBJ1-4,CAGWNGATNEKLFF
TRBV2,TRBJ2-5,CASSGTDSETQYF
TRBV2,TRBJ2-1,CASTRDSTYNEQFF
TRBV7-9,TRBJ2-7,CASRPDGRGTYEQYF
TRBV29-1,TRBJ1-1,CSVAQGPYTEAFF
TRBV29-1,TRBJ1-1,CSVGTGFGTEAFF
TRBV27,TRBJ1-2,CASSGQGTRGYTF
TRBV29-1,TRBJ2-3,CSVQGSTDTQYF
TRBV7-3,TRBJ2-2,CASRSIGRHFTGELFF
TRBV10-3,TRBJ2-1,CAIRGTSGASYNEQFF
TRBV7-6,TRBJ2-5,CASSSGLAGEETQYF
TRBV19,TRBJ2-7,CASSPGDRREYEQYF
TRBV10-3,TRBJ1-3,CAGSSGNTIYF
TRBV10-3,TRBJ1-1,CAGSEASGGSTEAFF
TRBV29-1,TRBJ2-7,CSVAPGQEPYEQYF
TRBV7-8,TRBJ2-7,CASSRGGYEQYF
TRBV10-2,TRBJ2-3,CASSSGAPLAGTDTQYF
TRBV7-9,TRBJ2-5,CASSSTRFETQYF
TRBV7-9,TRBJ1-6,CASSPGTVQNSPLHF